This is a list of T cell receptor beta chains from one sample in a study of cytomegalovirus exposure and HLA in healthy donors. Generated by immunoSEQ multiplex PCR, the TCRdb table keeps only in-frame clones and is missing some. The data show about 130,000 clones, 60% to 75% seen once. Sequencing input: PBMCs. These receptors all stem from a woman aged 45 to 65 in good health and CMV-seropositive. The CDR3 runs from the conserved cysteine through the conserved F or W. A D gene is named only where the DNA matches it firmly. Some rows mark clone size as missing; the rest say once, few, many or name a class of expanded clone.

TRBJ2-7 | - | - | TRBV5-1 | CASSFEPGGYEQYF | TGCGCCAGCAGCTTCGAGCCCGGGGGCTACGAGCAGTACTTC
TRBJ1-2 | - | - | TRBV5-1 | CASSLLGSTNYGYTF | TGCGCCAGCAGCTTGTTGGGCAGTACAAACTATGGCTACACCTTC
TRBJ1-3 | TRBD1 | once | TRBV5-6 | CASSLGQGTYTIYF | TGTGCCAGCAGCTTAGGACAGGGGACATACACCATATATTTT
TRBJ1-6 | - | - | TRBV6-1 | CASRPGSSNSPLHF | TGTGCCAGCAGGCCCGGGTCTTCTAATTCACCCCTCCACTTT
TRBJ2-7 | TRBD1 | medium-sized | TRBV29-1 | CSVRDRDHEQYF | TGCAGCGTCCGGGACAGGGACCACGAGCAGTACTTC
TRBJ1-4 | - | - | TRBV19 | CASSPKYSAPEKLFF | TGTGCCAGTAGTCCGAAGTACTCCGCCCCTGAAAAACTGTTTTTT
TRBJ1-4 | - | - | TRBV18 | CASTPASSNEKLFF | TGTGCCAGCACACCGGCATCTAGCAATGAAAAACTGTTTTTT
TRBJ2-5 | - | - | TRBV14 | CASSLGRAGALQETQYF | TGTGCCAGCAGCCTGGGGAGGGCAGGGGCCCTCCAAGAGACCCAGTACTTC
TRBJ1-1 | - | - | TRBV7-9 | CASRAGITEAFF | TGTGCCAGCAGGGCAGGGATCACTGAAGCTTTCTTT
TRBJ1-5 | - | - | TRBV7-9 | CASSLGSNSNQPQHF | TGTGCCAGCAGTCTCGGGAGTAATAGCAATCAGCCCCAGCATTTT
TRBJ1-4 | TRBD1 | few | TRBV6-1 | CASSEAPTWDREGKLFF | TGTGCCAGCAGTGAAGCCCCAACCTGGGACAGGGAAGGAAAACTGTTTTTT
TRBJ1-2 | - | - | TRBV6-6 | CASSPSTGIYGYPF | TGTGCCAGCAGCCCCTCAACAGGGATCTATGGCTACCCCTTC
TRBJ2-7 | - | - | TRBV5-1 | CASSLDREGYEQYF | TGCGCCAGCAGCTTGGACAGGGAGGGCTACGAGCAGTACTTC
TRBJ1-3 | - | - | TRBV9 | CASSPFSGNTIYF | TGTGCCAGCAGCCCGTTCTCTGGAAACACCATATATTTT
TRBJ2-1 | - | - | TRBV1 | CTSSFGTGTLNNEQFF | -
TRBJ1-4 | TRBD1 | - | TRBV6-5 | CASSRDRGNEKLFF | TGTGCCAGCAGTCGAGACAGGGGGAATGAAAAACTGTTTTTT
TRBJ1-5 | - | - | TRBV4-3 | CARSQGTGPPLRPQHF | TGCGCCCGCAGCCAAGGTACTGGGCCCCCGTTGAGACCCCAGCATTTT
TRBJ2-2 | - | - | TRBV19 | CASSPRAVGQTLFF | TGTGCCAGTAGCCCTAGGGCAGTTGGACAGACCCTGTTTTTT
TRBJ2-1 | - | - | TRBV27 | CASSPQSWTTNEQFF | TGTGCCAGCAGTCCCCAATCGTGGACTACCAATGAGCAGTTCTTC
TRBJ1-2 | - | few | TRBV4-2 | CASSQRTPKADGYTF | TGTGCCAGCAGCCAACGGACTCCCAAGGCGGATGGCTACACCTTC
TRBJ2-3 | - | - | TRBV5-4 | CASSLGMTGTDTQYF | TGTGCCAGCAGCTTGGGCATGACGGGGACAGATACGCAGTATTTT
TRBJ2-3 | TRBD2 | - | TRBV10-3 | CAISESTSGGGIMDTQYF | TGTGCCATCAGTGAGTCAACTAGCGGGGGGGGTATTATGGATACGCAGTATTTT
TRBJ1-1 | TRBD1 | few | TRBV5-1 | CASSFGQGNTEAFF | TGCGCCAGCAGCTTTGGACAGGGGAACACTGAAGCTTTCTTT
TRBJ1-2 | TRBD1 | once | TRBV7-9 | CSSSLGATGANYGYTF | TGTTCCAGCAGCTTAGGAGCGACAGGGGCTAACTATGGCTACACCTTC
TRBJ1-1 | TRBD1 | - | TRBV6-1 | CASSGQGATEAFF | TGTGCCAGCAGTGGGCAGGGGGCGACTGAAGCTTTCTTT
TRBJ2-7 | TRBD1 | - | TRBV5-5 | CASSLFGQGAVEQYF | TGTGCCAGCAGCTTGTTTGGACAGGGGGCCGTCGAGCAGTACTTC
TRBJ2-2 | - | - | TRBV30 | CAWGGLVGTGELFF | TGTGCCTGGGGAGGCTTAGTTGGGACCGGGGAGCTGTTTTTT
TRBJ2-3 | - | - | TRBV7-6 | CASSSTAGAAFSGTQYF | TGTGCCAGCAGCTCCACCGCGGGGGCCGCGTTTTCGGGAACGCAGTATTTT
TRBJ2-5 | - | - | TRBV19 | CARLRTLYQETQYF | TGTGCCAGGCTGAGAACGCTGTACCAAGAGACCCAGTACTTC
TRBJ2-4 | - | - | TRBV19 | CASSPPGERNIQYF | TGTGCCAGTAGTCCTCCCGGGGAAAGAAACATTCAGTACTTC
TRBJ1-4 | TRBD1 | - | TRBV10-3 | CAISDQGAKEKLFF | TGTGCCATCAGTGACCAGGGGGCGAAGGAAAAACTGTTTTTT
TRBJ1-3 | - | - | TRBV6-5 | CATSSLGSGNTIYF | TGTGCCACGTCTAGCTTGGGGTCTGGAAACACCATATATTTT
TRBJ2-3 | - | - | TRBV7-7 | CASSHAGDTQYF | TGTGCCAGCAGCCACGCAGGAGATACGCAGTATTTT
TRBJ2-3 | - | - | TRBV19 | CASMAGSTDTQYF | TGTGCCAGTATGGCGGGAAGCACAGATACGCAGTATTTT
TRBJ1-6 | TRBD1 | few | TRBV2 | CASRQGQGNSPLHF | TGTGCCAGCAGACAGGGACAGGGGAATTCACCCCTCCACTTT
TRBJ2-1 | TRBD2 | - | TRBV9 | CASSVDPSGGANNEQFF | TGTGCCAGCAGCGTAGATCCTAGCGGGGGGGCCAATAATGAGCAGTTCTTC
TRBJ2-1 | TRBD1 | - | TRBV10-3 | CAIRRDSSYNEQFF | TGTGCCATCAGAAGGGACAGCTCCTACAATGAGCAGTTCTTC
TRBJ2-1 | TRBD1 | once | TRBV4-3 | CASSQDLQGARNEQFF | TGCGCCAGCAGCCAAGACCTACAGGGGGCCAGGAATGAGCAGTTCTTC
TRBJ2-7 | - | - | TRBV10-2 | CASWTLGSYEQYF | TGCGCCAGCTGGACTCTTGGCTCCTACGAGCAGTACTTC
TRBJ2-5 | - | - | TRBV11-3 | CASSERETQYF | TGTGCCAGCAGCGAGCGAGAGACCCAGTACTTC
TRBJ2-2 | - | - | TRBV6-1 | CASSALGESGELFF | TGTGCCAGCAGTGCCCTTGGGGAGAGCGGGGAGCTGTTTTTT
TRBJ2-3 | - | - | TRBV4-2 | CASSQVLGLGATDTQYF | TGTGCCAGCAGCCAAGTTCTAGGACTGGGGGCCACAGATACGCAGTATTTT
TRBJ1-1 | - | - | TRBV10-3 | CAISQTGASTEAFF | TGTGCCATCAGCCAAACGGGAGCGAGCACTGAAGCTTTCTTT
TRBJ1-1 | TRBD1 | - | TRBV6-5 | CGETGGEAEAFF | TGTGGGGAGACAGGGGGCGAGGCTGAAGCTTTCTTT
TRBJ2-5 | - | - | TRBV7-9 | CASSLTGFQETQYF | TGTGCCAGCAGCCTGACAGGATTTCAAGAGACCCAGTACTTC
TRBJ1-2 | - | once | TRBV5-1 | CASSPGSNYGYTF | TGCGCCAGCAGCCCGGGAAGCAACTATGGCTACACCTTC
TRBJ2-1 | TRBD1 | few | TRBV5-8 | CASSDRVPPYNEQFF | TGTGCCAGCAGCGACAGGGTTCCCCCTTACAATGAGCAGTTCTTC
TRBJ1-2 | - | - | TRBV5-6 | CASSLDRKINYGYTF | TGTGCCAGCAGCTTGGACAGAAAGATAAACTATGGCTACACCTTC
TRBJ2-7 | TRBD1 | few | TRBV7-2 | CASSSTGQDYEQYF | TGTGCCAGCAGCTCTACGGGACAGGACTACGAGCAGTACTTC
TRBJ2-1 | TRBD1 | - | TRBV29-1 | CSVEGPGQGPNEQFF | TGCAGCGTTGAAGGGCCGGGACAGGGACCGAATGAGCAGTTCTTC
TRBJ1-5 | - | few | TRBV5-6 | CASSSAYQPQHF | TGTGCCAGCAGCTCCGCGTATCAGCCCCAGCATTTT
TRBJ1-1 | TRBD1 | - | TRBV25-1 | CASRDPGQGASEAFF | TGTGCCAGCCGGGATCCGGGACAGGGGGCGTCTGAAGCTTTCTTT
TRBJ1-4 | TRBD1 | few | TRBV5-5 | CASSRDRGGLLYEKLFF | TGTGCCAGCAGCCGGGACAGGGGGGGCCTATTGTATGAAAAACTGTTTTTT